A selection of T cell receptor beta chains follows, all from one sample in a study of graft-versus-host responses after intestinal transplantation. Assay: immunoSEQ multiplex PCR; the TCRdb copy retains only in-frame clones and omits some. The sample contains 84,000 or so clones, roughly 84% of which appear only once. Their cognate antigens are unknown. The sample here was unstimulated CD8+ T cells sorted from spleen or lymph node cells, taken before transplant. The receptors derive from a human donor who was the organ donor for an intestinal transplant. Each CDR3 is given with its conserved first and last residue. Fields, in order: V gene, CDR3 protein.

V gene: TRBV9
CDR3 protein: CASSVGWGGNQPQHF

V gene: TRBV4-2
CDR3 protein: CASSQGTGMNTEAFF

V gene: TRBV28
CDR3 protein: CASSSEMGGETQYF

V gene: TRBV27
CDR3 protein: CASSLGSGNTIYF

V gene: TRBV27
CDR3 protein: CASSLSAPGTYNSPLHF

V gene: TRBV7-9
CDR3 protein: CASSRLAGALNVDTQYF

V gene: TRBV28
CDR3 protein: CASNGGTSEDNEQFF

V gene: TRBV27
CDR3 protein: CASRGFGGQGETQYF

V gene: TRBV27
CDR3 protein: CASSWTNSYEQYF

V gene: TRBV28
CDR3 protein: CASSFWFEGSPLHF

V gene: TRBV6-1
CDR3 protein: CASSPYPTGNYEQYF

V gene: TRBV28
CDR3 protein: CASTLGGGVEKLFF

V gene: TRBV7-6
CDR3 protein: CASSRTESGNTIYF

V gene: TRBV4-1
CDR3 protein: CASSPGWGANYGYTF

V gene: TRBV7-6
CDR3 protein: CASTPLTPPDSGNTIYF

V gene: TRBV4-1
CDR3 protein: CASSQEPSSTTSSYEQYF

V gene: TRBV4-1
CDR3 protein: CASSQETTSHREGGYTF

V gene: TRBV7-9
CDR3 protein: CASSSLPTRDEGNTIYF

V gene: TRBV30
CDR3 protein: CAWSVGTRAFF

V gene: TRBV7-8
CDR3 protein: CASSLVYDWGGQPQHF

V gene: TRBV28
CDR3 protein: CASSQAGGPLTDTQYF

V gene: TRBV6-4
CDR3 protein: CASSETGGTAEKLFF

V gene: TRBV18
CDR3 protein: CASSPWGVSTEAFF

V gene: TRBV7-9
CDR3 protein: CASSLVNHNYGYTF

V gene: TRBV27
CDR3 protein: CASSLSAGAYEQYF

V gene: TRBV6-1
CDR3 protein: CASSEGFGTKPYEQYF